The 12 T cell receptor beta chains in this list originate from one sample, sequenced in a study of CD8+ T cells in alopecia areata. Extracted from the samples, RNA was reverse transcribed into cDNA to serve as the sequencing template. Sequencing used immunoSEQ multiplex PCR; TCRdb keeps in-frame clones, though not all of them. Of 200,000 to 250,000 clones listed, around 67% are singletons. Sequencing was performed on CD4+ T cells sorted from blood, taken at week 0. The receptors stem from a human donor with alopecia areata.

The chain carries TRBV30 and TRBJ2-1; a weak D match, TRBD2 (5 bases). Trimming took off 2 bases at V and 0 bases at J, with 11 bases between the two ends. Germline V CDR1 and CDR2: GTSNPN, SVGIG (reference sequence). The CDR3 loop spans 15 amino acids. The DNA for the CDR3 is TGTGCCTGGAGTCGGAGGACGAGCTCCTACAATGAGCAGTTCTTC. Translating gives CAWSRRTSSYNEQFF.

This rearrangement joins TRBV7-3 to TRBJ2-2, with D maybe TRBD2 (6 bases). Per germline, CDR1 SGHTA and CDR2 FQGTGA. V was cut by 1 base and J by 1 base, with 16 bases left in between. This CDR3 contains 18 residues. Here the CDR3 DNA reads TGTGCCAGCAGCTTAAACCCTGCGGCGGGGATGAACACCGGGGAGCTGTTTTTT. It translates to CASSLNPAAGMNTGELFF.

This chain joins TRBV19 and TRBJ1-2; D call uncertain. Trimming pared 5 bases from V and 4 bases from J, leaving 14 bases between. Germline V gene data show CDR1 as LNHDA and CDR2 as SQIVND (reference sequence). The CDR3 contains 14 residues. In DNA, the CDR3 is TGTGCCAGTAGTCCGGGTCCGGGCTCCTATGGCTACACCTTC. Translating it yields CASSPGPGSYGYTF.

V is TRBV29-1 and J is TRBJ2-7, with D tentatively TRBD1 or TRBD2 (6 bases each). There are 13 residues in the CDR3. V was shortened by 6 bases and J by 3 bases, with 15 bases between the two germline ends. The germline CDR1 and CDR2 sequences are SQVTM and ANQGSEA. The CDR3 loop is CSVIGGGLYEQYF. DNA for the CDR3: TGCAGCGTCATAGGAGGGGGGCTCTACGAGCAGTACTTC.

The DNA for the CDR3 is TGCAGCGCAAGGACAGGTTTGATAGATACGCAGTATTTT. Its protein product is CSARTGLIDTQYF. The chain carries TRBV29-1 and TRBJ2-3; 7 bases align to TRBD1. In germline, CDR1 is SQVTM, CDR2 ANQGSEA. V shed 7 bases, J shed 5 bases, and the junction held 9 bases outside the gene matches. The CDR3 sequence is 13 residues long.

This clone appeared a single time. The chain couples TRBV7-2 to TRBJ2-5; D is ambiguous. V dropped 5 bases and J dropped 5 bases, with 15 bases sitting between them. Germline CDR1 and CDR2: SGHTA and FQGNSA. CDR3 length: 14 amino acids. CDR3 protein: CASSPRLTMETQYF. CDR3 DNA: TGTGCCAGCAGCCCTAGACTGACAATGGAGACCCAGTACTTC.

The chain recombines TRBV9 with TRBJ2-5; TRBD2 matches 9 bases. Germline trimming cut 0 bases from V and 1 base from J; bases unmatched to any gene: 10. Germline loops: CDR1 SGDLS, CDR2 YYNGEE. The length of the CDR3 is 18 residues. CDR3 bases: TGTGCCAGCAGCGTAGGCCCCTCCCCGACTAGCGGCCAAGAGACCCAGTACTTC. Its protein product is CASSVGPSPTSGQETQYF.

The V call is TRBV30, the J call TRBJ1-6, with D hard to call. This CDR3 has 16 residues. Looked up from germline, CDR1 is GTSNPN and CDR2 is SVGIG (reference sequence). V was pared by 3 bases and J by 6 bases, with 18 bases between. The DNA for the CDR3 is TGTGCCTGGAGGCTCGCCGGATACGGAATTAATTCACCCCTCCACTTT. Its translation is CAWRLAGYGINSPLHF.

The CDR3 loop reads CAWSTTGGYSPLHF. Here the CDR3 DNA reads TGTGCCTGGAGTACGACAGGGGGCTATTCACCCCTCCACTTT. The chain links TRBV30 to TRBJ1-6; 10 bases align to TRBD1. J gave up 8 bases and V 2 bases, and 3 bases lay outside the gene matches. CDR1 and CDR2 from the germline V gene are GTSNPN and SVGIG (reference sequence). The CDR3 contains 14 residues.

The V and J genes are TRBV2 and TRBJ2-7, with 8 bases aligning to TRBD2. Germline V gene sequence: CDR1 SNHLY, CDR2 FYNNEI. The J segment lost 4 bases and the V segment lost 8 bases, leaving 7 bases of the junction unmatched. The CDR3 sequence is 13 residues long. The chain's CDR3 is CASGRVAGYEQYF. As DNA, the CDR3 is TGTGCCAGCGGCCGGGTAGCGGGGTACGAGCAGTACTTC.

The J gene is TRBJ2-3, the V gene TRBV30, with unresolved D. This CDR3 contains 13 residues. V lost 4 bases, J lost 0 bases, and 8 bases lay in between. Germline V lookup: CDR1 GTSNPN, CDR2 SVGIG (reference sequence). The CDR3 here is CAWKDISTDTQYF. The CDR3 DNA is TGTGCCTGGAAGGATATTAGCACAGATACGCAGTATTTT. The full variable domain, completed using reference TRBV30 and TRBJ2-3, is SQTIHQWPATLVQPVGSPLSLECTVEGTSNPNLYWYRQAAGRGLQLLFYSVGIGQISSEVPQNLSASRPQDRQFILSSKKLLLSDSGFYLCAWKDISTDTQYFGPGTRLTVL.

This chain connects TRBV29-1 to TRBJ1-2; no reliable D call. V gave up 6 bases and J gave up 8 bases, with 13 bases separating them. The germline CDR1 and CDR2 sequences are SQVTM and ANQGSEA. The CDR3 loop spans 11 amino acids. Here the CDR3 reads CSVGPTEGYTF. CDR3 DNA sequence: TGCAGCGTCGGACCCACGGAGGGCTACACCTTC. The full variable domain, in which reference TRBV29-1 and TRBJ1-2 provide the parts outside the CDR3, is SAVISQKPSRDICQRGTSLTIQCQVDSQVTMMFWYRQQPGQSLTLIATANQGSEATYESGFVIDKFPISRPNLTFSTLTVSNMSPEDSSIYLCSVGPTEGYTFGSGTRLTVV.